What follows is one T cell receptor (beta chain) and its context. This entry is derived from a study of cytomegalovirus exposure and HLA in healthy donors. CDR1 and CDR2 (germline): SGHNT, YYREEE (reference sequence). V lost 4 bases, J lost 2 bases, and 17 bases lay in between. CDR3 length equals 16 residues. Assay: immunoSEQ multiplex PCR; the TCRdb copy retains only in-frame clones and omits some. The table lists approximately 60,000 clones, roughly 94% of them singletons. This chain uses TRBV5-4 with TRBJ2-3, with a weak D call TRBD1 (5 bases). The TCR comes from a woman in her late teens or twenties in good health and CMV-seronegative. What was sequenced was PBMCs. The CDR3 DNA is TGTGCCAGCAGCCCCACTCGACAGCCCCTCACAGATACGCAGTATTTT. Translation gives CASSPTRQPLTDTQYF.